The 22 T cell receptor beta chains in this list originate from one sample, sequenced in a study of shared clonotypes between healthy human individuals. Positive CCR7 selection of CD45RO-negative cells yielded the naive CD8 cells, and terminally differentiated effector memory CD45RA+ cells were excluded. Here immunoSEQ multiplex PCR was the method, and the copy in TCRdb shows in-frame clones only, minus some. Among around 600,000 clones listed, about 95% were seen once. Sequencing used naive CD8+ T cells sorted from blood. Source of these receptors: a woman aged 25 to 39 in good health.

This clone was detected only once. The rearrangement joins TRBV5-1 to TRBJ1-2; no clear D. Trimming took 0 bases from V and 2 from J, leaving 11 bases between them. The germline gives CDR1 SGHRS, CDR2 YFSETQ. The CDR3 contains 15 residues. CDR3 DNA sequence: TGCGCCAGCAGCTTGGCTCTGGGGAACAACTATGGCTACACCTTC. Residues: CASSLALGNNYGYTF.

The rearrangement links TRBV5-4 to TRBJ1-6; maybe TRBD1 (6 bases). This CDR3 spans 16 amino acids. CDR1 is SGHNT and CDR2 is YYREEE in the germline V gene (reference sequence). V lost 1 base and J 10 bases, leaving 18 bases between the germline ends. Written as DNA, the CDR3 is TGTGCCAGCAGCTTGCTGATGGGGGCCGGGCGGTCACCCCTCCACTTT. Translation gives CASSLLMGAGRSPLHF.

A note on this clone: This same CDR3 is encoded by further DNA sequences in the sample. In DNA form, the CDR3 reads TGTGCCAGCAGTTACGGCAGGTACAATGAGCAGTTCTTC. This encodes CASSYGRYNEQFF. The chain couples TRBV6-5 to TRBJ2-1; D call uncertain. Trimming pared 2 bases from V and 4 bases from J, leaving 6 bases between. From germline, CDR1 is MNHEY and CDR2 SVGAGI. This CDR3 has 13 residues.

The V call is TRBV7-8, the J call TRBJ1-1; the D gene is possibly TRBD1 (5 bases). From germline, CDR1 is SGHVS and CDR2 FQNEAQ. Trimming stripped 0 bases from V and 0 bases from J, with 14 bases between. This CDR3 has 17 residues. As DNA, the CDR3 is TGTGCCAGCAGCTTAGCGTCGGGGGGATTCATGAACACTGAAGCTTTCTTT. Residues: CASSLASGGFMNTEAFF.

The rearrangement uses TRBV4-2 and TRBJ2-2, with no clear D. Trimming removed 0 bases from V and 1 base from J, with 6 bases in between. This CDR3 is 15 amino acids long. CDR1 is LGHNA, CDR2 YNFKEQ, per germline. The CDR3 DNA reads as TGTGCCAGCAGCCAAGATCCACGGAACACCGGGGAGCTGTTTTTT. It translates to CASSQDPRNTGELFF.

V gene TRBV5-4 combines with J gene TRBJ1-1; no reliable D call. Germline V gene sequence: CDR1 SGHNT, CDR2 YYREEE (reference sequence). Deletions cut 4 bases from V and 7 bases from J, with 11 bases between. This CDR3 is 12 amino acids long. The CDR3 loop is CASSAVTDEAFF. DNA for the CDR3: TGTGCCAGCAGCGCGGTTACAGATGAAGCTTTCTTT.

This CDR3 is CASSPGLAQGEQYF. CDR3 nucleotide sequence: TGTGCCAGCAGTCCCGGACTAGCCCAGGGCGAGCAGTACTTC. The chain is built from TRBV27 and TRBJ2-7, with 8 bases lining up with TRBD2. CDR1 and CDR2 from the germline V gene are MNHEY and SMNVEV (reference sequence). The CDR3 covers 14 residues. V lost 5 bases and J lost 6; bases outside the gene matches: 9.

The rearrangement links TRBV4-1 to TRBJ2-4, with a possible D match to TRBD1 (7 bases). Germline-derived CDR1 and CDR2 are MGHRA and YSYEKL. This CDR3 comprises 13 residues. V gave up 4 bases and J gave up 5 bases, with 9 bases separating them. DNA for the CDR3: TGCGCCAGCAGCCCCAGGGGGGAAAACATTCAGTACTTC. As protein: CASSPRGENIQYF.

This rearrangement joins TRBV27 to TRBJ1-5; no reliable D call. CDR1 and CDR2 from the germline V gene are MNHEY and SMNVEV (reference sequence). The CDR3 contains 14 residues. The V gene lost 9 bases and the J gene lost 0 bases, with 12 bases spanning the gap. As DNA, the CDR3 is TGTGCCAGTGTCATGGCCGGTAGCAATCAGCCCCAGCATTTT. Encoded protein: CASVMAGSNQPQHF.

In DNA form, the CDR3 reads TGCAGCGTAGGGACTAGCGGGAGCCCCCGTTCAAGCACCGGGGAGCTGTTTTTT. As protein: CSVGTSGSPRSSTGELFF. The chain links TRBV29-1 to TRBJ2-2, with 14 nucleotides matching TRBD2. The CDR3 contains 18 residues. CDR1 and CDR2 (germline): SQVTM, ANQGSEA. V gave up 6 bases and J gave up 4 bases; unmatched junction bases: 13.

The chain couples TRBV6-1 to TRBJ2-5; D might be TRBD1 (5 bases). The CDR3 sequence is 14 residues long. With 1 base removed from V and 2 bases from J, the gap between germline ends came to 8 bases. CDR1 is MNHNS and CDR2 is SASEGT in the germline V gene. The CDR3 nucleotides are TGTGCCAGCAGTGAAGTTAGACAGCAAGAGACCCAGTACTTC. This codes for CASSEVRQQETQYF.

The chain uses TRBV9 and TRBJ1-4, with D perhaps matching TRBD1 (6 bases). Looked up from germline, CDR1 is SGDLS and CDR2 is YYNGEE. CDR3 length: 16 residues. Trimming removed 2 bases from V and 0 bases from J, with 11 bases in between. The CDR3 sequence: CASSVDYRATNEKLFF. The CDR3 DNA follows: TGTGCCAGCAGCGTCGACTACAGGGCAACTAATGAAAAACTGTTTTTT.

The CDR3 spells CASSPIAGGNYEQYF. CDR3 DNA: TGTGCCAGCAGCCCTATAGCGGGAGGGAACTACGAGCAGTACTTC. The genes are TRBV5-4 and TRBJ2-7; 11 nucleotides agree with TRBD2. CDR1 is SGHNT, CDR2 YYREEE, per germline (reference sequence). Trimming removed 4 bases from V and 3 bases from J; junction bases left unmatched: 6. The CDR3 has 15 amino acids. Full variable domain (missing parts from reference TRBV5-4 and TRBJ2-7): ETGVTQSPTHLIKTRGQQVTLRCSSQSGHNTVSWYQQALGQGPQFIFQYYREEENGRGNFPPRFSGLQFPNYSSELNVNALELDDSALYLCASSPIAGGNYEQYFGPGTRLTVT.

The chain employs TRBV5-4 and TRBJ2-1; 12 bases match TRBD2. Germline trimming cut 2 bases from V and 8 bases from J; bases unmatched to any gene: 5. CDR1 is SGHNT, CDR2 YYREEE, per germline (reference sequence). The CDR3 extends over 15 amino acids. The CDR3 DNA sequence: TGTGCCAGCAGCTTTTGGGCTAGCGGGAGGGATGAGCAGTTCTTC. Protein: CASSFWASGRDEQFF.

This CDR3 reads CASSSTSGTYEQYF. CDR3 coding DNA: TGTGCCAGCAGCTCTACTAGCGGAACCTACGAGCAGTACTTC. The genes are TRBV11-1 and TRBJ2-5, with 8 bases fitting TRBD2. The J call may not be correct, given that the DNA end is closer to TRBJ2-7. CDR1 is SGHAT, CDR2 FQDESV, per germline (reference sequence). The CDR3 runs 14 residues.

This clone was recorded once. V gene TRBV30 combines with J gene TRBJ1-1; TRBD1 aligns across 7 bases. Trimming at V came to 0 bases and at J to 7 bases, leaving 8 bases not matched to a gene. Germline values: CDR1 GTSNPN, CDR2 SVGIG (reference sequence). The CDR3 totals 14 residues. The CDR3 here is CAWSVGVGDSEAFF. CDR3 coding DNA: TGTGCCTGGAGTGTAGGGGTTGGGGACAGTGAAGCTTTCTTT.

As concerns this clone: Germline and junction disagree at one end, which may indicate a read error. This chain connects TRBV10-3 to TRBJ1-2; unclear D gene. Germline V gene lookup returns CDR1 ENHRY and CDR2 SYGVKD. This CDR3 has 12 residues. The CDR3 loop is CAISESNDGYTF. CDR3 sequence (DNA): TGTGCCATCAGTGAGTCTAACGATGGCTACACCTTC.

The chain uses TRBV27 and TRBJ2-1, with D unresolved. Trimming took 2 bases from V and 5 from J, leaving 7 bases between them. The length of the CDR3 is 13 residues. Germline V gene lookup returns CDR1 MNHEY and CDR2 SMNVEV (reference sequence). This CDR3 is CASSLPTHNEQFF. CDR3 coding DNA: TGTGCCAGCAGTTTACCCACCCACAATGAGCAGTTCTTC.

This rearrangement joins TRBV2 to TRBJ2-5; maybe TRBD2 (5 bases). The end of the DNA aligns better with TRBJ2-7, so the J call may be wrong. Per germline, CDR1 SNHLY and CDR2 FYNNEI. This CDR3 has 13 amino acids. CDR3 coding DNA: TGTGCCAGCTCCTGGGTGCGGGCCTACGAGCAGTACTTC. Amino acids: CASSWVRAYEQYF.

The gene calls are TRBV7-8 and TRBJ2-4; 11 bases align to TRBD2. Germline CDR1 SGHVS, CDR2 FQNEAQ. The CDR3 totals 19 residues. Trimming at V came to 5 bases and at J to 0 bases, leaving 12 bases not matched to a gene. CDR3 protein: CASSPGLAESPLAKNIQYF. CDR3 nucleotide sequence: TGTGCCAGCAGCCCGGGACTAGCGGAGTCCCCCCTAGCCAAAAACATTCAGTACTTC.

This clone has only one observation. V is TRBV18 and J is TRBJ1-4; TRBD1 matches 9 bases. Germline CDR1 is KGHSH and CDR2 is LQKENI. V dropped 3 bases and J dropped 8; count of bases not matched to a gene: 10. The CDR3 consists of 16 residues. In DNA, the CDR3 is TGTGCCAGCTCACCCCGAGGACAGGGGCGAGGAGAAAAACTGTTTTTT. This sequence encodes CASSPRGQGRGEKLFF.

The rearrangement uses TRBV4-1 and TRBJ2-7, with 13 bases aligning to TRBD2. Germline V lookup: CDR1 MGHRA, CDR2 YSYEKL. The V gene end was trimmed by 6 bases and the J gene end by 5 bases; junction bases not matched to a gene: 10. CDR3 size: 16 residues. CDR3 sequence reads: CASRPLGGLAGDEQYF. For the CDR3, the DNA is TGCGCCAGCAGACCGCTAGGAGGACTAGCGGGAGACGAGCAGTACTTC.